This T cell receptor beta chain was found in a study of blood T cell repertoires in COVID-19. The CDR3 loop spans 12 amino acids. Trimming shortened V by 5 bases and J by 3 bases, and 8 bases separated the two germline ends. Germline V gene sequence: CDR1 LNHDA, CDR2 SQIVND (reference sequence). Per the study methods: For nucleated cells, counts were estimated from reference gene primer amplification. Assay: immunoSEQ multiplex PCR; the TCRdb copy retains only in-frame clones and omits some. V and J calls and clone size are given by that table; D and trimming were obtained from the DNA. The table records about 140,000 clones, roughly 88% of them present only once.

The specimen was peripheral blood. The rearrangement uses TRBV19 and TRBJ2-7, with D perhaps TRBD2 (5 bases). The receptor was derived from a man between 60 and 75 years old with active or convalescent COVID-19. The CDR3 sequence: CASSFGNYEQYF. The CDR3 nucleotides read TGTGCCAGTAGTTTCGGGAACTACGAGCAGTACTTC. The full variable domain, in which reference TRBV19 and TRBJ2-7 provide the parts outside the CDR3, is DGGITQSPKYLFRKEGQNVTLSCEQNLNHDAMYWYRQDPGQGLRLIYYSQIVNDFQKGDIAEGYSVSREKKESFPLTVTSAQKNPTAFYLCASSFGNYEQYFGPGTRLTVT.